The clone carrying this T cell receptor beta chain has a single count. Profiled with immunoSEQ multiplex PCR; TCRdb holds only in-frame clones, not every one. The table includes 2 million to 2.5 million clones, about 90% detected once. The sample comes from a study of shared clonotypes between healthy human individuals. Study background: Each donor's CD8 memory used one plate, CD8 naive two, each CD4 subset three.

Naive CD4+ cells were CD45RA-selected; the remaining cells were memory. The CDR3 runs to 15 residues. Trimming removed 4 bases at V and 4 bases at J, with 15 bases between. Germline assignment: CDR1 MNHNY and CDR2 SVGAGI (reference sequence). The chain combines TRBV6-6 with TRBJ2-3; D is undetermined. Material for sequencing was naive CD4+ T cells from PBMCs. Documented subset: CD45RA+ positively selected. This receptor was identified in a man aged 18 to 35 in good health. Some clones in this sample may be carry-over from other donors' samples. The CDR3 coding sequence is TGTGCCAGCAGTTCCCAGTCCGCGGCGGCAGATACGCAGTATTTT. Translation: CASSSQSAAADTQYF.